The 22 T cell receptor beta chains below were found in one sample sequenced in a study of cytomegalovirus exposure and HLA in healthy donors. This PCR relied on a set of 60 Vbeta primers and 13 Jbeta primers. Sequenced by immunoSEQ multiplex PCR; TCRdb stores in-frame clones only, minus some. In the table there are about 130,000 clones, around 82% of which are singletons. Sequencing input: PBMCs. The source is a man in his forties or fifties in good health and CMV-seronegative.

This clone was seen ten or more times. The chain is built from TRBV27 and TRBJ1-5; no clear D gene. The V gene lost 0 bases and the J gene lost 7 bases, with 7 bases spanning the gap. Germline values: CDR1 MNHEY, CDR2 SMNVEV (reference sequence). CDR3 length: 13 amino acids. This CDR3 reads CASSLSEYQPQHF. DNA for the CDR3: TGTGCCAGCAGTTTATCGGAGTACCAGCCCCAGCATTTT.

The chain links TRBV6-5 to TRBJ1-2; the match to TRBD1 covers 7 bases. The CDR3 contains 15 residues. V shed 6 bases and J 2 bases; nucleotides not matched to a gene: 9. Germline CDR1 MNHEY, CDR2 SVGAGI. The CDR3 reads CASSPTLRGNYGYTF. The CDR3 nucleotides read TGTGCCAGCAGCCCGACCCTCAGGGGGAACTATGGCTACACCTTC.

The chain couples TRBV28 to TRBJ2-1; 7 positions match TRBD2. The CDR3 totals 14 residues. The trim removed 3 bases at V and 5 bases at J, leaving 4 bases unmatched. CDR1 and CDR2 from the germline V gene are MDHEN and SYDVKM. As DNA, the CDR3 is TGTGCCAGCAGTTTTGGCGGGAGCAACAATGAGCAGTTCTTC. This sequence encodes CASSFGGSNNEQFF.

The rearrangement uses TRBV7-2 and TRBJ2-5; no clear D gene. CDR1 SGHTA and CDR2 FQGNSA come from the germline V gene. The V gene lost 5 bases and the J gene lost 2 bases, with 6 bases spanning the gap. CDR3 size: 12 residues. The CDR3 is CASSRMQETQYF. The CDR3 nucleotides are TGTGCCAGCAGCCGTATGCAAGAGACCCAGTACTTC.

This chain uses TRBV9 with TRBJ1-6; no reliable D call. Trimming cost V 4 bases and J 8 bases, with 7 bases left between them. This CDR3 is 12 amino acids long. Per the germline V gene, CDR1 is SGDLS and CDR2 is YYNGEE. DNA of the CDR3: TGTGCCAGCAGCACGCGGGATTCACCCCTCCACTTT. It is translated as CASSTRDSPLHF. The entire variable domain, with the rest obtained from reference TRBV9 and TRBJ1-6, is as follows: DSGVTQTPKHLITATGQRVTLRCSPRSGDLSVYWYQQSLDQGLQFLIQYYNGEERAKGNILERFSAQQFPDLHSELNLSSLELGDSALYFCASSTRDSPLHFGNGTRLTVT.

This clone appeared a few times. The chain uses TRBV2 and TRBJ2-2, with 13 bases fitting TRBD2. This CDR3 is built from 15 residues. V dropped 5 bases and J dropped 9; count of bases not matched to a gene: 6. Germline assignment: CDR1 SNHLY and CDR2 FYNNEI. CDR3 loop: CASSKLAGGQRELFF. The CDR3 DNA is TGTGCCAGCAGTAAACTAGCGGGAGGGCAGCGGGAGCTGTTTTTT.

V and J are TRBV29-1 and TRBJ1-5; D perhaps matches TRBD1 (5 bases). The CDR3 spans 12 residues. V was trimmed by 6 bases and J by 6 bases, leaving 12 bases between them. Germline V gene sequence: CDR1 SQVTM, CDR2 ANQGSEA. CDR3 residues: CSVLGGGQPQHF. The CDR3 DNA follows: TGCAGCGTACTGGGGGGGGGTCAGCCCCAGCATTTT.

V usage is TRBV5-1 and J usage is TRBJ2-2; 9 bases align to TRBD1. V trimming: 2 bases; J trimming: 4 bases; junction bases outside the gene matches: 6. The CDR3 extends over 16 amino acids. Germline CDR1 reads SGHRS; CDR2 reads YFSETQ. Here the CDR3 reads CASSFPGQGGTGELFF. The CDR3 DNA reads TGCGCCAGCAGCTTCCCGGGACAGGGTGGCACCGGGGAGCTGTTTTTT.

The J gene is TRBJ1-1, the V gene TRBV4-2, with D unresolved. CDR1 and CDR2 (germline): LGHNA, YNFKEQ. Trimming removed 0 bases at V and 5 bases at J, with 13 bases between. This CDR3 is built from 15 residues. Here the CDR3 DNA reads TGTGCCAGCAGCCAAGATGGAGGCGGGGAAACTGAAGCTTTCTTT. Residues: CASSQDGGGETEAFF.

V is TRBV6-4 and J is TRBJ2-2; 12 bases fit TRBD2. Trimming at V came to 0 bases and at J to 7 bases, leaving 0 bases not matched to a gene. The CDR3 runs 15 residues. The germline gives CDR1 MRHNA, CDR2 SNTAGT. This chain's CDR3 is CASSDSTSGSGELFF. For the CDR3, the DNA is TGTGCCAGCAGTGACTCGACTAGCGGGAGCGGGGAGCTGTTTTTT.

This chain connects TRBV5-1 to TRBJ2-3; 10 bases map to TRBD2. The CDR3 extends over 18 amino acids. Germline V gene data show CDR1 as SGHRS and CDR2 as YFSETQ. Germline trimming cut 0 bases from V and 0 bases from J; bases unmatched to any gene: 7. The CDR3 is CASSLAFLAGASTDTQYF. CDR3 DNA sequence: TGCGCCAGCAGCTTGGCTTTTCTAGCGGGAGCGAGCACAGATACGCAGTATTTT.

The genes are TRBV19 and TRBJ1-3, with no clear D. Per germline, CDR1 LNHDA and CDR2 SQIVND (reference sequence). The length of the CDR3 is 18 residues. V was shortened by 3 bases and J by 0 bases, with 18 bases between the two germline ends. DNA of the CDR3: TGTGCCAGTAGTATCCGGGGAGTAGGGCCGTTCTCTGGAAACACCATATATTTT. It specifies CASSIRGVGPFSGNTIYF.

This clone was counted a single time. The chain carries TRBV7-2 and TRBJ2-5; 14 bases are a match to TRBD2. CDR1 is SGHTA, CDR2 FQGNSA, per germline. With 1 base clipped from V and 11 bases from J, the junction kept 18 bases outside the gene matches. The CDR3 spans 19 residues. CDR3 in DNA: TGTGCCAGCAGCTTAGATCCCCGCTCCGCGGGACTAGCGGGAGAAGAGCAGTACTTC. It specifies CASSLDPRSAGLAGEEQYF.

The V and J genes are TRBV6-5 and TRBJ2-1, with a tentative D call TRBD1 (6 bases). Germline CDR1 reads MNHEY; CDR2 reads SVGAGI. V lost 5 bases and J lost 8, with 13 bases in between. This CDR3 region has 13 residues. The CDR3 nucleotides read TGTGCCAGCAGTCAGGGGAGAGGGGATGAGCAGTTCTTC. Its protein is CASSQGRGDEQFF.

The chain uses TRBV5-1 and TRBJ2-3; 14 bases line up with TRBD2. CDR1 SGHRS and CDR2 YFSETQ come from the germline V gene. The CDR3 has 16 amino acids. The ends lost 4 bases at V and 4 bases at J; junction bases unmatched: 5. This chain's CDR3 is CASSPGTSGRADTQYF. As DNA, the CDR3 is TGCGCCAGCAGCCCGGGGACTAGCGGGAGAGCAGATACGCAGTATTTT. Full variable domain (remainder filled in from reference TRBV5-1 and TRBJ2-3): KAGVTQTPRYLIKTRGQQVTLSCSPISGHRSVSWYQQTPGQGLQFLFEYFSETQRNKGNFPGRFSGRQFSNSRSEMNVSTLELGDSALYLCASSPGTSGRADTQYFGPGTRLTVL.

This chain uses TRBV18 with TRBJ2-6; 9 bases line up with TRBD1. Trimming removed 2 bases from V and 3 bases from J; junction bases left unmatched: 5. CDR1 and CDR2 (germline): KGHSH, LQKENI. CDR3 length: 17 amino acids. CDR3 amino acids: CASSPLQGANGANVLTF. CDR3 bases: TGTGCCAGCTCACCATTACAGGGGGCTAATGGGGCCAACGTCCTGACTTTC.

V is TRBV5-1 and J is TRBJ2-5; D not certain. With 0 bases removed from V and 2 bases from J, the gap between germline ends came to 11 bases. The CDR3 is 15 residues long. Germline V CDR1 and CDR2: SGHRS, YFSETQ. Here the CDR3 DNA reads TGCGCCAGCAGCTTGGCCGGAACAGTTCAAGAGACCCAGTACTTC. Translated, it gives CASSLAGTVQETQYF.

The CDR3 bases are TGTGCCAGCAGCTTTGGACTAGCGGGAGGTGAGACCCAGTACTTC. This gives the protein CASSFGLAGGETQYF. This chain uses TRBV5-4 with TRBJ2-5, with 14 bases lining up with TRBD2. After removal of 2 bases from V and 5 bases from J, the junction contained 2 bases not matched to a gene. Per germline, CDR1 SGHNT and CDR2 YYREEE (reference sequence). The CDR3 sequence is 15 residues long.

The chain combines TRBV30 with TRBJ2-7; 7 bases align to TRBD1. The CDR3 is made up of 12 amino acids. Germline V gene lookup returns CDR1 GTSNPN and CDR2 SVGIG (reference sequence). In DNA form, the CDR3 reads TGTGCTTCAACAGGGGCAACCTACGAGCAGTACTTC. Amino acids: CASTGATYEQYF.

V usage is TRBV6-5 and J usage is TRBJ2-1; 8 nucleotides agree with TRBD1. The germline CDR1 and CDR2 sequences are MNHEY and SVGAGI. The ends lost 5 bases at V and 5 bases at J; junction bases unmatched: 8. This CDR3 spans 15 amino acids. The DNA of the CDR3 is TGTGCCAGCAGTCCGACAGGGGAGACGGACAATGAGCAGTTCTTC. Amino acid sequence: CASSPTGETDNEQFF.

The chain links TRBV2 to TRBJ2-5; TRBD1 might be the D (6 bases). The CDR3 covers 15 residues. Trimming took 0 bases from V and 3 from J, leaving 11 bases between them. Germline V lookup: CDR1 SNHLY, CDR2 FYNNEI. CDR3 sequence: CASSEAAGAEETQYF. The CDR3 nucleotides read TGTGCCAGCAGTGAAGCGGCAGGGGCGGAAGAGACCCAGTACTTC.

The CDR3 DNA sequence: TGTGCCAGCAGCTTGGATTGGGTGGGGGGTAACACTGAAGCTTTCTTT. This codes for CASSLDWVGGNTEAFF. V usage is TRBV5-5 and J usage is TRBJ1-1; maybe TRBD1 (5 bases). CDR1 and CDR2 (germline): SGHKS, YYEKEE (reference sequence). V gave up 0 bases and J gave up 2 bases, with 14 bases separating them. The CDR3 sequence is 16 residues long. The full variable domain, with the rest looked up from reference TRBV5-5 and TRBJ1-1, is DAGVTQSPTHLIKTRGQQVTLRCSPISGHKSVSWYQQVLGQGPQFIFQYYEKEERGRGNFPDRFSARQFPNYSSELNVNALLLGDSALYLCASSLDWVGGNTEAFFGQGTRLTVV.